The T cell receptor beta chain described here comes from a study of cytomegalovirus exposure and HLA in healthy donors. The PCR ran on 60 Vbeta and 13 Jbeta primers. Libraries were prepared by immunoSEQ multiplex PCR; TCRdb keeps only in-frame clonotypes and omits some of them. The sample records under 200,000 clones, around 80% being singletons. Whole-study findings and limits: A few CMV-associated chains proved CMV antigen-specific in vitro.

V lost 8 bases to trimming and J lost 7 bases, with 11 bases between them. Germline values: CDR1 MNHEY, CDR2 SVGAGI. This CDR3 spans 12 amino acids. Points on this clone: Its antigen remains unknown.

This receptor was obtained from a male donor in good health and CMV-seropositive. The chain uses TRBV6-5 and TRBJ1-4, with D tentatively TRBD1 (5 bases). Sequences were obtained from PBMCs. In DNA form, the CDR3 reads TGTGCCAGCGCCCGAAGGGGTGAAAAACTGTTTTTT. It yields the protein CASARRGEKLFF.